This TCR beta chain was obtained from a study of shared clonotypes between healthy human individuals. Naive CD8 cells lacked CD45RO and underwent positive selection for CCR7, leaving out terminally differentiated effector memory CD45RA+ cells. CDR1 and CDR2 from the germline V gene are SQVTM and ANQGSEA. The CDR3 spans 17 residues. V was clipped by 7 bases and J by 6 bases, with 30 bases between them. Here immunoSEQ multiplex PCR was the method, and the copy in TCRdb shows in-frame clones only, minus some. The table shows around 1.9 million clones, with around 93% occurring only once. This TCR was recovered from a man aged 18-30 years in good health. Some clones in this sample may be carry-over from other donors' samples. Source material: naive CD8+ T cells from PBMCs. The chain combines TRBV29-1 with TRBJ1-2, with D uncertain. The CDR3 is CSAKKLERGPLGDGYTF. The CDR3 nucleotides read TGCAGCGCTAAAAAGTTGGAGAGAGGACCCCTAGGCGATGGCTACACCTTC.